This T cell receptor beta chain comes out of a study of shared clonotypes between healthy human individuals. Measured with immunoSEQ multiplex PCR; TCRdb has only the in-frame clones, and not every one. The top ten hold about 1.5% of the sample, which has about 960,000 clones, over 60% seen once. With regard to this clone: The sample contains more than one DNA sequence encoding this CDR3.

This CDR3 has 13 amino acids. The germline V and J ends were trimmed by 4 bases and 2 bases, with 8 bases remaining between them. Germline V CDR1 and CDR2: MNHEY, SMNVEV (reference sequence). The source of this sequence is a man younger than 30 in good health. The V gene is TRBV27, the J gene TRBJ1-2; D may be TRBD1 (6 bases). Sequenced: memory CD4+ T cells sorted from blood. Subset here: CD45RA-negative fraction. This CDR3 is CASSYRGNYGYTF. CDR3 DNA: TGTGCCAGCAGTTATAGGGGGAACTATGGCTACACCTTC.